This is a list of T cell receptor beta chains from one sample in a study of blood T cells in healthy people across ages. TCRdb re-analysed the 5' RACE reads in MiXCR, keeping a single row per CDR3 protein. This sample carries 800,000 to 950,000 distinct CDR3 sequences, 48% of them seen once, and the ten largest clones take 13%. Material for sequencing was blood. The receptors originated from a man aged 30 to 39 in good health. The CDR3 runs from the conserved cysteine through the conserved F or W. The order of the fields is J gene, D gene, V gene, clone size, CDR3 DNA, CDR3 protein. D genes are given only for firm matches. Clone size is not always given. Where it is, it says once, few, many or a class for expanded clones.

j_gene: TRBJ1-4; d_gene: .; v_gene: TRBV4-2; abundance: .; CDR3nt: TGTGCCAGCAGCCACCCCCCTAGCGAAAAACTGTTTTTT; CDR3aa: CASSHPPSEKLFF
j_gene: TRBJ1-5; d_gene: .; v_gene: TRBV7-8; abundance: .; CDR3nt: TGTGCCAGCAGCGTAGACAGGAGGGGAAGCAATCAGCCCCAGCATTTT; CDR3aa: CASSVDRRGSNQPQHF
j_gene: TRBJ2-3; d_gene: .; v_gene: TRBV7-8; abundance: .; CDR3nt: TGTGCCAGCAGCCCTAGAACGCCAGATACGCGGTATTTT; CDR3aa: CASSPRTPDTRYF
j_gene: TRBJ2-1; d_gene: .; v_gene: TRBV30; abundance: once; CDR3nt: TGTGCCTGGAGTGTATACGTGGGATTGACCAATGAGCAGTTCTTC; CDR3aa: CAWSVYVGLTNEQFF
j_gene: TRBJ2-2; d_gene: .; v_gene: TRBV4-1; abundance: .; CDR3nt: TGCGCCAGCAGCCAAGAAGGTGAGACCGGGGAGCTGTTTTTT; CDR3aa: CASSQEGETGELFF
j_gene: TRBJ2-7; d_gene: TRBD2; v_gene: TRBV20-1; abundance: .; CDR3nt: TGCAGTGCCCAGCACCCAGAGGGGACTAGCGGGTCATACCCTTACGAGCAGTACTTC; CDR3aa: CSAQHPEGTSGSYPYEQYF
j_gene: TRBJ2-1; d_gene: .; v_gene: TRBV20-1; abundance: .; CDR3nt: TGCAGTCCCTCCGCGGCCCGGCCCAACAATGAGCAGTTCTTC; CDR3aa: CSPSAARPNNEQFF
j_gene: TRBJ2-3; d_gene: .; v_gene: TRBV11-3; abundance: .; CDR3nt: TGTGCCAGCAGCTTAACCGACGGTTTTAGTCCAGATACGCAGTATTTT; CDR3aa: CASSLTDGFSPDTQYF
j_gene: TRBJ2-3; d_gene: TRBD2; v_gene: TRBV12-3/TRBV12-4; abundance: .; CDR3nt: TGTGCCAGCAGCTCAAGGACTAGCGGATACACAGATACGCAGTATTTT; CDR3aa: CASSSRTSGYTDTQYF
j_gene: TRBJ2-3; d_gene: .; v_gene: TRBV15; abundance: .; CDR3nt: TGTGCCACCAGCAGGGGTAGGATTGTCACAGATACGCAGTATTTT; CDR3aa: CATSRGRIVTDTQYF
j_gene: TRBJ2-1; d_gene: .; v_gene: TRBV11-2; abundance: few; CDR3nt: TGTGCCAGCAGCTTAGGAAGGGGCAGGGAGAATGAGCAGTTCTTC; CDR3aa: CASSLGRGRENEQFF
j_gene: TRBJ2-7; d_gene: TRBD2; v_gene: TRBV7-2; abundance: .; CDR3nt: TGTGCCAGCAGCTTAGCTAGCGGGGGGACCGCCTACGAGCAGTACTTC; CDR3aa: CASSLASGGTAYEQYF
j_gene: TRBJ2-1; d_gene: .; v_gene: TRBV5-1; abundance: .; CDR3nt: TGCGCCAGCAGCTCACTGGGGTCCAGCTCCTACAATGAGCAGTTCTTC; CDR3aa: CASSSLGSSSYNEQFF
j_gene: TRBJ1-5; d_gene: TRBD1; v_gene: TRBV9; abundance: many; CDR3nt: TGTGCCAGCAGCGTAAGGACAGGGGGAAACAATCAGCCCCAGCATTTT; CDR3aa: CASSVRTGGNNQPQHF
j_gene: TRBJ1-2; d_gene: .; v_gene: TRBV20-1; abundance: .; CDR3nt: TGCAGTGCTACCTCCGACAGGTCCTATGGCTACACCTTC; CDR3aa: CSATSDRSYGYTF
j_gene: TRBJ1-1; d_gene: TRBD1; v_gene: TRBV27; abundance: .; CDR3nt: TGTGCCAGCAGCGAACAGGGGGCGCAAAGTGAAGCTTTCTTT; CDR3aa: CASSEQGAQSEAFF
j_gene: TRBJ2-5; d_gene: .; v_gene: TRBV7-3; abundance: few; CDR3nt: TGTGCCAGCAGCTTAGATGGGGGGGCCCAAGAGACCCAGTACTTC; CDR3aa: CASSLDGGAQETQYF
j_gene: TRBJ2-7; d_gene: TRBD2; v_gene: TRBV9; abundance: .; CDR3nt: TGTGCCAGCAGCGCGGGGACTAGCGGGGGGTATAACGAGCAGTACTTC; CDR3aa: CASSAGTSGGYNEQYF
j_gene: TRBJ2-1; d_gene: .; v_gene: TRBV11-1; abundance: .; CDR3nt: TGTGCCAGCAGCATCGGGACCAACAGTGAGCAGTTCTTC; CDR3aa: CASSIGTNSEQFF
j_gene: TRBJ1-4; d_gene: .; v_gene: TRBV3-1; abundance: .; CDR3nt: TGTGCCAGCAGCGACCGGGACGAAGGAAGAGAAAAACTGTTTTTT; CDR3aa: CASSDRDEGREKLFF
j_gene: TRBJ2-7; d_gene: TRBD2; v_gene: TRBV30; abundance: .; CDR3nt: TGTGCCGGGAGAGGGACTAGCAACGAGCAGTACTTC; CDR3aa: CAGRGTSNEQYF
j_gene: TRBJ2-1; d_gene: .; v_gene: TRBV20-1; abundance: .; CDR3nt: TGCAGTGCCGTGCCCGGCTGGGTCCCCTCCTGCAATGAGCAGTTCTTC; CDR3aa: CSAVPGWVPSCNEQFF
j_gene: TRBJ1-2; d_gene: .; v_gene: TRBV18; abundance: few; CDR3nt: TGTGCCAGCTCACCTCGGGACTCTTATAACTATGGCTACACCTTC; CDR3aa: CASSPRDSYNYGYTF
j_gene: TRBJ1-1; d_gene: .; v_gene: TRBV19; abundance: .; CDR3nt: TGTGCCAGTAGTATCGCCTTGAACACTGAAGCTTTCTTT; CDR3aa: CASSIALNTEAFF
j_gene: TRBJ2-5; d_gene: .; v_gene: TRBV20-1; abundance: .; CDR3nt: TGCAGTGCTAGAGAGAGAGAGACCCAGTACTTC; CDR3aa: CSARERETQYF
j_gene: TRBJ2-7; d_gene: .; v_gene: TRBV20-1; abundance: .; CDR3nt: TGCAGTGCTAGAGGGGATAGCGAGCAGTACTTC; CDR3aa: CSARGDSEQYF
j_gene: TRBJ1-2; d_gene: .; v_gene: TRBV20-1; abundance: few; CDR3nt: TGCAGTGTAATAATCGGATACTATGGCTACACCTTC; CDR3aa: CSVIIGYYGYTF
j_gene: TRBJ1-4; d_gene: TRBD1; v_gene: TRBV7-9; abundance: .; CDR3nt: TGTGCCACCGGACCCGGGACAGTTGCAACTAATGAAAAACTGTTTTTT; CDR3aa: CATGPGTVATNEKLFF
j_gene: TRBJ2-5; d_gene: .; v_gene: TRBV20-1; abundance: .; CDR3nt: TGCAGTGCCGCGGGGGCGAGCGGAAAATTCCAAGAGACCCAGTACTTC; CDR3aa: CSAAGASGKFQETQYF
j_gene: TRBJ1-2; d_gene: .; v_gene: TRBV7-2; abundance: .; CDR3nt: TGTGCCAGCCGTTACGGGGGAGGGAACTATGGCTACACCTTC; CDR3aa: CASRYGGGNYGYTF
j_gene: TRBJ2-1; d_gene: .; v_gene: TRBV7-9; abundance: .; CDR3nt: TGTGCCAGCACTACAGACCGGGACGGCTACAATGAGCAGTTCTTC; CDR3aa: CASTTDRDGYNEQFF
j_gene: TRBJ2-1; d_gene: .; v_gene: TRBV7-2; abundance: .; CDR3nt: TGTGCCAGCAGCTCAGGGGTAATTGGTGAGCAGTTCTTC; CDR3aa: CASSSGVIGEQFF
j_gene: TRBJ2-3; d_gene: .; v_gene: TRBV12-3/TRBV12-4; abundance: few; CDR3nt: TGTGCCAGCAGGGCGCGGCCCACAGATACGCAGTATTTT; CDR3aa: CASRARPTDTQYF
j_gene: TRBJ2-7; d_gene: .; v_gene: TRBV12-3/TRBV12-4; abundance: few; CDR3nt: TGTGCCAGCAGTTTTTGGGGGGATGCCTACGAGCAGTACTTC; CDR3aa: CASSFWGDAYEQYF
j_gene: TRBJ2-7; d_gene: TRBD1; v_gene: TRBV11-2; abundance: .; CDR3nt: TGTGCCAGCAGCTTCTCTCCGGACAGGCCAACCTACGAGCAGTACTTC; CDR3aa: CASSFSPDRPTYEQYF
j_gene: TRBJ2-5; d_gene: .; v_gene: TRBV20-1; abundance: many; CDR3nt: TGCAGTGCTAGAGATCCTGTCGGCGGGGGCCTCACCCAAGAGACCCAGTACTTC; CDR3aa: CSARDPVGGGLTQETQYF
j_gene: TRBJ2-7; d_gene: TRBD1; v_gene: TRBV5-1; abundance: .; CDR3nt: TGCGCCAGCAGCTCGCAGGGGGCCTCCACCTACGAGCAGTACTTC; CDR3aa: CASSSQGASTYEQYF
j_gene: TRBJ2-1; d_gene: TRBD1; v_gene: TRBV29-1; abundance: .; CDR3nt: TGCAGCGTCGGACAGGGGCCGGGTGCGAATGAGCAGTTCTTC; CDR3aa: CSVGQGPGANEQFF
j_gene: TRBJ2-7; d_gene: .; v_gene: TRBV20-1; abundance: few; CDR3nt: TGTAGTGCTTGGGGGGATAGGAGGTCCTACGAGCAGTACTTC; CDR3aa: CSAWGDRRSYEQYF
j_gene: TRBJ1-2; d_gene: TRBD1; v_gene: TRBV5-1; abundance: .; CDR3nt: TGCGCCAGCAGCGAGGGGACAGGGGGCTATGGCTACACCTTC; CDR3aa: CASSEGTGGYGYTF
j_gene: TRBJ1-5; d_gene: .; v_gene: TRBV4-1; abundance: once; CDR3nt: TGCGCCAGCAGCCTGATCGCGGGGGATAGCAATCAGCCCCAGCATTTT; CDR3aa: CASSLIAGDSNQPQHF
j_gene: TRBJ1-5; d_gene: TRBD1; v_gene: TRBV20-1; abundance: many; CDR3nt: TGCAGTGCGACCGACCGGGACAGGGGTTTCAATCAGCCCCAGCATTTT; CDR3aa: CSATDRDRGFNQPQHF
j_gene: TRBJ1-1; d_gene: TRBD1; v_gene: TRBV7-2; abundance: few; CDR3nt: TGTGCCAGCAGCTCCACGGGACAGCACACTGAAGCTTTCTTT; CDR3aa: CASSSTGQHTEAFF
j_gene: TRBJ2-1; d_gene: .; v_gene: TRBV5-1; abundance: many; CDR3nt: TGTGCCAGCAGTTTAGGCCAGGGGGGGGATGAGCAGTTCTTC; CDR3aa: CASSLGQGGDEQFF
j_gene: TRBJ2-1; d_gene: .; v_gene: TRBV12-3/TRBV12-4; abundance: .; CDR3nt: TGTGCCAGCAGACAGGAAAATGAGCAGTTCTTC; CDR3aa: CASRQENEQFF
j_gene: TRBJ1-4; d_gene: .; v_gene: TRBV13; abundance: .; CDR3nt: TGTGCCAGCAGCTTGAGGGCTGTGGGTGAAAAACTGTTTTTT; CDR3aa: CASSLRAVGEKLFF
j_gene: TRBJ2-1; d_gene: .; v_gene: TRBV28; abundance: .; CDR3nt: TGTGCCAGCAGTTCCTTGGGTAGACCCAATGTTCGTCGGCAGTTCTTC; CDR3aa: CASSSLGRPNVRRQFF
j_gene: TRBJ2-1; d_gene: TRBD2; v_gene: TRBV29-1; abundance: .; CDR3nt: TGCAGCGCCGCCCTTTGGGCTAGCGGATACAATGAGCAGTTCTTC; CDR3aa: CSAALWASGYNEQFF
j_gene: TRBJ2-1; d_gene: TRBD2; v_gene: TRBV6-1; abundance: .; CDR3nt: TGTGCCAGCAGTGAAATAGCGGGGGGCTCCTACAATGAGCAGTTCTTC; CDR3aa: CASSEIAGGSYNEQFF
j_gene: TRBJ1-1; d_gene: .; v_gene: TRBV5-1; abundance: few; CDR3nt: TGCGCCAGCAGCCCGGGACATTTGAACACTGAAGCTTTCTTT; CDR3aa: CASSPGHLNTEAFF
j_gene: TRBJ2-2; d_gene: .; v_gene: TRBV7-3; abundance: .; CDR3nt: TGTGCCAGCAGCGAGTACAGGGGACTCGGCGGGGAGCTGTTTTTT; CDR3aa: CASSEYRGLGGELFF
j_gene: TRBJ2-4; d_gene: .; v_gene: TRBV15; abundance: few; CDR3nt: TGTGCCACCAGCAGAGATCTTGCGCAAGCCAAAAACATTCAGTACTTC; CDR3aa: CATSRDLAQAKNIQYF
j_gene: TRBJ2-1; d_gene: .; v_gene: TRBV2; abundance: many; CDR3nt: TGTGCCAGCAGCGAGGCAGGAGGGCTTAATGAGCAGTTCTTC; CDR3aa: CASSEAGGLNEQFF
j_gene: TRBJ2-7; d_gene: .; v_gene: TRBV5-5; abundance: .; CDR3nt: TGTGCCAGCAGCTTGACCTACAGTTTCTCCTACGAGCAGCACTTC; CDR3aa: CASSLTYSFSYEQHF
j_gene: TRBJ2-3; d_gene: .; v_gene: TRBV6-6; abundance: .; CDR3nt: TGTGCCAGCTCCACCATCCGACAGTACACAGATACGCAGTATTTT; CDR3aa: CASSTIRQYTDTQYF
j_gene: TRBJ1-2; d_gene: TRBD1; v_gene: TRBV29-1; abundance: .; CDR3nt: TGCAGCGTTGAAGATCGCGGACAGGACTATGGCTACACCTTC; CDR3aa: CSVEDRGQDYGYTF
j_gene: TRBJ2-4; d_gene: TRBD1; v_gene: TRBV6-5; abundance: few; CDR3nt: TGTGCCAGCAGAACCGGGACAGGGAACATTCAGTACTTC; CDR3aa: CASRTGTGNIQYF